This TCR beta chain was profiled in a study of radiation and T cells in renal cell carcinoma. As to time point: blood 4 weeks post-SBRT, at nephrectomy. As for treatment: 15 Gy SBRT to primary tumor, nephrectomy 4 weeks later. Nephrectomy followed 15 Gy stereotactic body radiation by 4 weeks. After SBRT, blood was collected at 2 and 4 weeks, plus baseline. The assay was immunoSEQ multiplex PCR, and TCRdb's table has in-frame clones only and misses some. The data show 150,000 to 200,000 clones, about 88% seen once. Overall study findings and caveats: Top tumor clonotypes rose in blood 2 weeks post-radiation, then contracted. Pretreatment tumor biopsies were lacking, so baseline clonotypes are unknown.

The length of the CDR3 is 14 residues. V shed 0 bases and J shed 9 bases, with 10 bases lying between them. Germline V gene sequence: CDR1 SGHRS, CDR2 YFSETQ. As regards this clone: The antigen is unknown.

The chain has TRBV5-1 and TRBJ1-6; possible D gene TRBD1, 6 bases. Sequenced here: blood, sampled from a patient whose treatment included radiotherapy and nephrectomy. The clonotype comes from a woman in her forties or fifties with renal cell carcinoma. The CDR3 protein is CASSLGQELSPLHF. The CDR3 coding sequence is TGCGCCAGCAGCTTGGGACAGGAGCTTTCACCCCTCCACTTT.